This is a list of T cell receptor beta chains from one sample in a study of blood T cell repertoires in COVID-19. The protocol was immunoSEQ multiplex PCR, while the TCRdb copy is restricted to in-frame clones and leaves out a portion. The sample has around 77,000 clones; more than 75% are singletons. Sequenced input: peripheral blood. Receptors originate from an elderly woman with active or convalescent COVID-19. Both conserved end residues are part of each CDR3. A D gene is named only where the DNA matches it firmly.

cdr3_nt: TGTGCCAGCAGTTACTCCGGTATTAGCACAGATACGCAGTATTTT
cdr3_aa: CASSYSGISTDTQYF
d_call: NA
j_call: TRBJ2-3
v_call: TRBV6-2/TRBV6-3

cdr3_nt: TGTGCCACCAAACGGAAAGTAGGAGTCTTCTCTGGGGCCAACGTCCTGACTTTC
cdr3_aa: CATKRKVGVFSGANVLTF
d_call: NA
j_call: TRBJ2-6
v_call: TRBV19

cdr3_nt: TGCGCCAGCCGCCGGGACAGCGCAAACTATGGCTACACCTTC
cdr3_aa: CASRRDSANYGYTF
d_call: TRBD1
j_call: TRBJ1-2
v_call: TRBV5-1

cdr3_nt: TGCAGCGTTGTTCTTGAAGAGACCCAGTACTTC
cdr3_aa: CSVVLEETQYF
d_call: NA
j_call: TRBJ2-5
v_call: TRBV29-1

cdr3_nt: TGTGCCACCAGTGAAGGAGAACGGTGGCACAGGGGGGGTGAAAAACTGTTTTTT
cdr3_aa: CATSEGERWHRGGEKLFF
d_call: TRBD1
j_call: TRBJ1-4
v_call: TRBV24-1

cdr3_nt: TGTGCCTGGAGTGTACCGGTCGGCGAGCAGTACTTC
cdr3_aa: CAWSVPVGEQYF
d_call: NA
j_call: TRBJ2-7
v_call: TRBV30

cdr3_nt: TGTGCCAGCAGTGAACTAGCGGGGGGTTACAATGAGCAGTTCTTC
cdr3_aa: CASSELAGGYNEQFF
d_call: TRBD2
j_call: TRBJ2-1
v_call: TRBV2

cdr3_nt: TGTGCCAGCAGTTCGCTAAGCGGACTTTACAATGAGCAGTTCTTC
cdr3_aa: CASSSLSGLYNEQFF
d_call: NA
j_call: TRBJ2-1
v_call: TRBV27

cdr3_nt: TGTGCCAGTAGCCAGATAGCGGTCCTGAACACCGGGGAGCTGTTTTTT
cdr3_aa: CASSQIAVLNTGELFF
d_call: NA
j_call: TRBJ2-2
v_call: TRBV19

cdr3_nt: TGTGCCAGCAGTTACTCGACGAGGGCTAACTATGGCTACACCTTC
cdr3_aa: CASSYSTRANYGYTF
d_call: NA
j_call: TRBJ1-2
v_call: TRBV6-2/TRBV6-3

cdr3_nt: TGTGCCAGCAGCGTAGAGGCCCAGGGTTGGAAGCAGTATTTT
cdr3_aa: CASSVEAQGWKQYF
d_call: NA
j_call: TRBJ2-3
v_call: TRBV9

cdr3_nt: TGTGCCAGCGGGAGGGTAAGCTCCTACGAGCAGTACTTC
cdr3_aa: CASGRVSSYEQYF
d_call: TRBD2
j_call: TRBJ2-7
v_call: TRBV7-9

cdr3_nt: TGTGCCACCAGCAGAGACCCGGGAACATCTGAAGCTTTCTTT
cdr3_aa: CATSRDPGTSEAFF
d_call: NA
j_call: TRBJ1-1
v_call: TRBV15

cdr3_nt: TGTGCCAGCATTAGTATGGAGCTGAGGGACGGGGAGCTGTTTTTT
cdr3_aa: CASISMELRDGELFF
d_call: NA
j_call: TRBJ2-2
v_call: TRBV19

cdr3_nt: TGCAGCGTGGCCACTAGACAGGGTTTCTATGGCTACACCTTC
cdr3_aa: CSVATRQGFYGYTF
d_call: TRBD1
j_call: TRBJ1-2
v_call: TRBV29-1

cdr3_nt: TGTGCCAGCAGCGCGAACAGGGGGCTGGGTCAGCCCCAGCATTTT
cdr3_aa: CASSANRGLGQPQHF
d_call: TRBD1
j_call: TRBJ1-5
v_call: TRBV7-6

cdr3_nt: TGTGCCAGCAGCCAAGCCCGCCTACTAGGCTACGAGCAGTACTTC
cdr3_aa: CASSQARLLGYEQYF
d_call: NA
j_call: TRBJ2-7
v_call: TRBV3-1/TRBV3-2

cdr3_nt: TGTGCCAGCAGTGAAGCCGCCGGGACAGTGATCCAAGAGACCCAGTACTTC
cdr3_aa: CASSEAAGTVIQETQYF
d_call: TRBD1
j_call: TRBJ2-5
v_call: TRBV2

cdr3_nt: TGTGCCAGCAGCCCCCTCTTCTGGACAGGATCCTCTGGAAACACCATATATTTT
cdr3_aa: CASSPLFWTGSSGNTIYF
d_call: NA
j_call: TRBJ1-3
v_call: TRBV21-1